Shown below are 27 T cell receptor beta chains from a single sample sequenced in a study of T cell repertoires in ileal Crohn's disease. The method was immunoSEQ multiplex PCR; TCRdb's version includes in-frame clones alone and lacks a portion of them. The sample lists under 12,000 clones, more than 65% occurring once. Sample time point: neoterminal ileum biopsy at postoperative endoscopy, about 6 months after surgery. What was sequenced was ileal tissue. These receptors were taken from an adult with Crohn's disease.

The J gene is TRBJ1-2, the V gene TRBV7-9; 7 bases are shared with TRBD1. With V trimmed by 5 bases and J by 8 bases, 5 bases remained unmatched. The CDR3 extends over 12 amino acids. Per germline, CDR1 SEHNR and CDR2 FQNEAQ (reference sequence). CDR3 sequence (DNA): TGTGCCAGCAGCGTACAGGGGAACGGCTACACCTTC. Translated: CASSVQGNGYTF.

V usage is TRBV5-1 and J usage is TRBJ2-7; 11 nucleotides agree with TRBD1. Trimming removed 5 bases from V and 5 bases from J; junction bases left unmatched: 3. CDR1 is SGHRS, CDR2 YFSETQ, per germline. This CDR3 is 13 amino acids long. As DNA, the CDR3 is TGCGCCAGCAGAAGGACAGGGGGCGACGAGCAGTACTTC. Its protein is CASRRTGGDEQYF.

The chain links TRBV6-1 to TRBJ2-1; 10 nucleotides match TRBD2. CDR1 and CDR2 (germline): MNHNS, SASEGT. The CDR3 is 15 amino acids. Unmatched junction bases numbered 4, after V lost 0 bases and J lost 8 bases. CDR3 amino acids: CASSEASGGADEQFF. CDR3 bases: TGTGCCAGCAGTGAAGCGAGCGGGGGGGCAGATGAGCAGTTCTTC.

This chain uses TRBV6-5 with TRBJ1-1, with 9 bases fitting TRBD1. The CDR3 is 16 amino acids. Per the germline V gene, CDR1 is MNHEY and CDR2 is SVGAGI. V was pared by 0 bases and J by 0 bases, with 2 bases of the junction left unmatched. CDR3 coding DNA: TGTGCCAGCAGTTACTCCTACAGGGGGCTGAACACTGAAGCTTTCTTT. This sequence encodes CASSYSYRGLNTEAFF.

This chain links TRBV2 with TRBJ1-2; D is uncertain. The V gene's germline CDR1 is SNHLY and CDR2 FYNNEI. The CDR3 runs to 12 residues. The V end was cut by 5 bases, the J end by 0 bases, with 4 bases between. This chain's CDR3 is CASSQTNYGYTF. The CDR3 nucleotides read TGTGCCAGCAGTCAGACTAACTATGGCTACACCTTC.

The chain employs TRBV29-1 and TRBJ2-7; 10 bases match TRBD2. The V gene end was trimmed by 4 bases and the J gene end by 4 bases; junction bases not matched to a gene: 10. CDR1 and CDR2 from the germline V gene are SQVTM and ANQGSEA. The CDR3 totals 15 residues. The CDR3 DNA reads TGCAGCGTTGCAAGCGGGGGGGCAGATCGTTACGAGCAGTACTTC. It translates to CSVASGGADRYEQYF.

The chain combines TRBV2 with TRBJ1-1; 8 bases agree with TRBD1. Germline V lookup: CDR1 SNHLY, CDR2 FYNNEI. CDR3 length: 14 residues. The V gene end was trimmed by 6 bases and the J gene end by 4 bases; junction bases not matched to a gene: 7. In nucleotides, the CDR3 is TGTGCCAGCAGCGGACAGGGCTTCGGCACTGAAGCTTTCTTT. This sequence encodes CASSGQGFGTEAFF.

CDR3 amino acids: CASSPYLAGNSYEQYF. The CDR3 nucleotides read TGTGCCAGCAGCCCCTACTTAGCGGGGAACAGTTACGAGCAGTACTTC. V and J are TRBV7-2 and TRBJ2-7; 8 nucleotides align to TRBD2. Unmatched junction bases numbered 13, after V lost 5 bases and J lost 4 bases. This CDR3 region has 16 residues. Germline lookup yields CDR1 SGHTA and CDR2 FQGNSA.

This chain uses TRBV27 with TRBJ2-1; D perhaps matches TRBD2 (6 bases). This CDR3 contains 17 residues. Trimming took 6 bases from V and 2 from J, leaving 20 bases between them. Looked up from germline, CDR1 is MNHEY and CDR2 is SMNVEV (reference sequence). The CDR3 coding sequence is TGTGCCAGCAGCCCCGGAGGGTTAAGTTTGGCCTACAATGAGCAGTTCTTC. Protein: CASSPGGLSLAYNEQFF.

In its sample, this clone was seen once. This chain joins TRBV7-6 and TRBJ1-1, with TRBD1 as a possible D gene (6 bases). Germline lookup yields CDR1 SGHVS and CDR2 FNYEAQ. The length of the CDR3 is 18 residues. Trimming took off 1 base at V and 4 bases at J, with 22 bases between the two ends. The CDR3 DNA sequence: TGTGCCAGCAGCTTAGGGTACGGGCCAGGGGTACGGGGCACTGAAGCTTTCTTT. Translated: CASSLGYGPGVRGTEAFF.

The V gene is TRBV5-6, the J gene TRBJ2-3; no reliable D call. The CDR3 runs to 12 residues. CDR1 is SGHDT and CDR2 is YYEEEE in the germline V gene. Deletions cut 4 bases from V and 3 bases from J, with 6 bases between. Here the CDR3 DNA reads TGTGCCAGCAGCGGCACAACAGATACGCAGTATTTT. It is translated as CASSGTTDTQYF.

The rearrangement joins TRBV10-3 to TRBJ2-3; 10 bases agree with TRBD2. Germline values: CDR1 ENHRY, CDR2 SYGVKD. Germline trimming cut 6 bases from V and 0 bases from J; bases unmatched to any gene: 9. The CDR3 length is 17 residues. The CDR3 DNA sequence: TGTGCCATCAGCAGATTAGCGGGGGGTGCTAGCACAGATACGCAGTATTTT. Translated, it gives CAISRLAGGASTDTQYF.

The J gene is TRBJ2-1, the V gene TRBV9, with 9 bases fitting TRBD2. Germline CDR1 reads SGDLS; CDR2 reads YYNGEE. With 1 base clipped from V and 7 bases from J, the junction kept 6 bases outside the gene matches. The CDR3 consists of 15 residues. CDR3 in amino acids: CASSVRLAGANEQFF. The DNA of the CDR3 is TGTGCCAGCAGCGTACGATTAGCGGGGGCAAATGAGCAGTTCTTC.

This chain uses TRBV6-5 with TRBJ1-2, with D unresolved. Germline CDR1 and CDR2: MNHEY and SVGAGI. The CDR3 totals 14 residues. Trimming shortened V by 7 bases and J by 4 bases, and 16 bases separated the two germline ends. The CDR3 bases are TGTGCCAGCACCCCCTCAGTTGAGGGCTATGGCTACACCTTC. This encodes CASTPSVEGYGYTF.

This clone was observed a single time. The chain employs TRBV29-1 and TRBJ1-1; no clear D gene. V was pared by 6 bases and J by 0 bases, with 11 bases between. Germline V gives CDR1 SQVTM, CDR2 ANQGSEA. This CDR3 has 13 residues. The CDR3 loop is CSVTVQMNTEAFF. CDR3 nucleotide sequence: TGCAGCGTAACCGTACAAATGAACACTGAAGCTTTCTTT.

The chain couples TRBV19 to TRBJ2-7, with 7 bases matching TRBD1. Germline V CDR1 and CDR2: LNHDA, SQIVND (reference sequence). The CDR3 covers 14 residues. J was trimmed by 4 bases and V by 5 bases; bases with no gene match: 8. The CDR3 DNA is TGTGCCAGTAGTCTCCGGGACAGACCTTACGAGCAGTACTTC. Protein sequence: CASSLRDRPYEQYF. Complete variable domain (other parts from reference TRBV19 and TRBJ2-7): DGGITQSPKYLFRKEGQNVTLSCEQNLNHDAMYWYRQDPGQGLRLIYYSQIVNDFQKGDIAEGYSVSREKKESFPLTVTSAQKNPTAFYLCASSLRDRPYEQYFGPGTRLTVT.

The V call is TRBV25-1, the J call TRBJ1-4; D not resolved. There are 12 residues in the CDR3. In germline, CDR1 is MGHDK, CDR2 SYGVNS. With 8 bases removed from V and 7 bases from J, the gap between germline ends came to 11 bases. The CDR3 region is CASGKGGEKLFF. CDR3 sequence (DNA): TGTGCCAGCGGGAAGGGAGGTGAAAAACTGTTTTTT.

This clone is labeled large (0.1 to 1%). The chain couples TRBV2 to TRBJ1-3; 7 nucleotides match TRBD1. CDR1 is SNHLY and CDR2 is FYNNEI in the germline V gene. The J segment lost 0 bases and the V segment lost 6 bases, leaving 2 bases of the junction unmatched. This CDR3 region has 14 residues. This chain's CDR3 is CASSRDSSGNTIYF. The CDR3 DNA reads TGTGCCAGCAGCCGGGACAGCTCTGGAAACACCATATATTTT.

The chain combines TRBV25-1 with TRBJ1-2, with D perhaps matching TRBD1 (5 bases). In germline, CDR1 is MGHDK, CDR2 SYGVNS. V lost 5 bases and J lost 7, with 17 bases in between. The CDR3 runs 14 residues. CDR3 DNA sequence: TGTGCCAGCAGTTGGACCCAGGGAACGGGTGGCTACACCTTC. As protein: CASSWTQGTGGYTF.

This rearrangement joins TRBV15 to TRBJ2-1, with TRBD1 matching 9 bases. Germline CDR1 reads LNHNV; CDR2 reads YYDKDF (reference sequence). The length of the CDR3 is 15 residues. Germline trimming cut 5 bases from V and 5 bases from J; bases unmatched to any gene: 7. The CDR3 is CATSPPGQGNNEQFF. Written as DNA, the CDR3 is TGTGCCACCAGCCCTCCCGGACAGGGGAACAATGAGCAGTTCTTC.

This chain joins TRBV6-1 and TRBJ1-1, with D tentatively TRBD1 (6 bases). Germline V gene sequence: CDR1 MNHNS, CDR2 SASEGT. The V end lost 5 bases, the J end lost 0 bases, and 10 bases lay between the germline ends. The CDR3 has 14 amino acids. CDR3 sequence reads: CASSRDRLNTEAFF. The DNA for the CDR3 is TGTGCCAGCAGTAGAGACAGGTTGAACACTGAAGCTTTCTTT.

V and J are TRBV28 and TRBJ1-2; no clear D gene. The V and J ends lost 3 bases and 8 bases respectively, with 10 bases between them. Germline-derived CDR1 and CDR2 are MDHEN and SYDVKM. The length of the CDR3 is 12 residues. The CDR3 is CASSFSPRGYTF. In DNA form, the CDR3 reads TGTGCCAGCAGTTTTTCGCCCAGGGGCTACACCTTC.

The CDR3 DNA follows: TGTGCCAGCAGCTTAGCGACAGGGGCTTCAAATCAGCCCCAGCATTTT. Its protein product is CASSLATGASNQPQHF. The chain has TRBV7-2 and TRBJ1-5, with TRBD1 matching over 8 bases. Trimming took 0 bases from V and 4 from J; bases not matched to a gene: 5. Germline V CDR1 and CDR2: SGHTA, FQGNSA. CDR3 length equals 16 residues. The full variable domain, rest sourced from reference TRBV7-2 and TRBJ1-5, is GAGVSQSPSNKVTEKGKDVELRCDPISGHTALYWYRQSLGQGLEFLIYFQGNSAPDKSGLPSDRFSAERTGGSVSTLTIQRTQQEDSAVYLCASSLATGASNQPQHFGDGTRLSIL.

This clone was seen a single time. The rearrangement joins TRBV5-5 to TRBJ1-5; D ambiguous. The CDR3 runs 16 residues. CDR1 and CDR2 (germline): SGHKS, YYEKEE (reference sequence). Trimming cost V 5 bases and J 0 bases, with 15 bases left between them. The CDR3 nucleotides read TGTGCCAGCAGTATGCAAAGCTCCCATAGCAATCAGCCCCAGCATTTT. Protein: CASSMQSSHSNQPQHF.

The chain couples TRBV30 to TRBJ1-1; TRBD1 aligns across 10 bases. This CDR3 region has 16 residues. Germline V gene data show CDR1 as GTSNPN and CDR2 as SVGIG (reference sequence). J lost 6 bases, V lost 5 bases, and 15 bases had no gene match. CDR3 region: CAWLDRGRGVFSEAFF. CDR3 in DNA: TGTGCCTGGCTCGACAGGGGGCGCGGTGTTTTCTCTGAAGCTTTCTTT.

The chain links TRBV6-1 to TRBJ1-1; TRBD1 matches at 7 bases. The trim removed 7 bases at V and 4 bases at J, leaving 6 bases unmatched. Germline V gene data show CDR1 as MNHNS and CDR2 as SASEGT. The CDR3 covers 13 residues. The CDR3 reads CASTLQGGTEAFF. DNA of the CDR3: TGTGCCAGCACTCTTCAGGGGGGCACTGAAGCTTTCTTT.

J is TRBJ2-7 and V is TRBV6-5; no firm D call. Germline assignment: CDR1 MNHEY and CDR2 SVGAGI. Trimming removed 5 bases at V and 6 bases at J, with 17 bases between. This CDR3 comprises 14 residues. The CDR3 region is CASSIQAPPVEQYF. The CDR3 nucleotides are TGTGCCAGCAGTATTCAGGCTCCTCCGGTCGAGCAGTACTTC.